This T cell receptor beta chain came from a study of blood T cell repertoires in COVID-19. For the study at large: The United States, Italy and Spain were the sources of the acute and convalescent COVID-19 samples.

Original methodology: Amplification of reference gene primers was used by the study to estimate nucleated cell counts. Produced via immunoSEQ multiplex PCR; TCRdb's table is partial and in-frame only. V, J and clone size are those of that table, while D and trimming were read from the DNA. The sample yields under 350,000 clones, roughly 91% seen once. V was shortened by 1 base and J by 9 bases, with 16 bases between the two germline ends. CDR3 length: 15 residues. Germline V gene sequence: CDR1 SGHDN, CDR2 FVKESK. This clonotype originated in a woman younger than 45 with COVID-19, enrolled during active disease. The chain couples TRBV14 to TRBJ2-1, with D maybe TRBD2 (6 bases). Sequencing used peripheral blood. The CDR3 DNA is TGTGCCAGCAGCCAAGCCAGCGGGTCCGGAAGTGAGCAGTTCTTC. This gives the protein CASSQASGSGSEQFF.